This is a list of T cell receptor beta chains from one sample in a study of blood T cells in healthy people across ages. In TCRdb, the 5' RACE reads were re-called with MiXCR into one record per CDR3 protein. The data contain around 1,600,000 distinct CDR3 sequences, roughly 43% of them singletons. The material sequenced was blood. The receptors originated from a woman aged 18-35 years in good health. Each CDR3 is given with its conserved first and last residue. The D gene is left open where the match is weak. Expanded clones get a size class; other rows say once, few or many, or leave the size out.

j_gene: TRBJ2-2; abundance: -; d_gene: TRBD1; v_gene: TRBV28; CDR3nt: TGTGCCAGCAGTTTGGGGACAGGCCCTACCGGGGAGCTGTTTTTT; CDR3aa: CASSLGTGPTGELFF
j_gene: TRBJ2-5; abundance: many; d_gene: -; v_gene: TRBV7-2; CDR3nt: TGTGCCAGCAGCTTAAGGGGCCGGGAGACCCAGTACTTC; CDR3aa: CASSLRGRETQYF
j_gene: TRBJ1-5; abundance: -; d_gene: -; v_gene: TRBV12-3/TRBV12-4; CDR3nt: TGTGCCAGCAGTTTAGGTGGCGTTGGGGGTCAGCCCCAGCATTTT; CDR3aa: CASSLGGVGGQPQHF
j_gene: TRBJ2-5; abundance: few; d_gene: -; v_gene: TRBV12-3/TRBV12-4; CDR3nt: TGTGCCAGCAGTTTAGTGGGGTGGGATTCCCAAGAGACCCAGTACTTC; CDR3aa: CASSLVGWDSQETQYF
j_gene: TRBJ2-7; abundance: few; d_gene: -; v_gene: TRBV4-1; CDR3nt: TGCGCCAGCAGCCAAGATTTCGGGGAGCAGTACTTC; CDR3aa: CASSQDFGEQYF
j_gene: TRBJ2-3; abundance: few; d_gene: -; v_gene: TRBV20-1; CDR3nt: TGCAGTGCTCACACTAGGCCTACGCAGTATTTT; CDR3aa: CSAHTRPTQYF
j_gene: TRBJ2-7; abundance: -; d_gene: -; v_gene: TRBV28; CDR3nt: TGTGCCAGCACCTTGAGAGCGAAGAAATCCTACGAGCAGTACTTC; CDR3aa: CASTLRAKKSYEQYF
j_gene: TRBJ2-1; abundance: few; d_gene: -; v_gene: TRBV20-1; CDR3nt: TGCAGTGCTCTCTCACTAGTTGGCGATGAGCAGTTCTTC; CDR3aa: CSALSLVGDEQFF
j_gene: TRBJ1-1; abundance: -; d_gene: -; v_gene: TRBV3-1; CDR3nt: TGTGCCAGCAGCCAAGGCCGGATCGCGGGAACTGAAGCTTTCTTT; CDR3aa: CASSQGRIAGTEAFF
j_gene: TRBJ2-6; abundance: -; d_gene: -; v_gene: TRBV6-5; CDR3nt: TGTGCCAGCAGTTACATGGGGATGGACTCTGGGGCCAACGTCCTGACTTTC; CDR3aa: CASSYMGMDSGANVLTF
j_gene: TRBJ2-7; abundance: -; d_gene: -; v_gene: TRBV20-1; CDR3nt: TGCAGTGCTAGAGATCATCTTGCGTGCGAGCAGTACTTC; CDR3aa: CSARDHLACEQYF
j_gene: TRBJ2-1; abundance: few; d_gene: -; v_gene: TRBV14; CDR3nt: TGTGCCAGCAGCCAGAACGGCGAGCAGTTCTTC; CDR3aa: CASSQNGEQFF
j_gene: TRBJ2-7; abundance: few; d_gene: TRBD2; v_gene: TRBV5-1; CDR3nt: TGCGCCAGCAGCACCGGGACTAGCGGCCCCTACGAGCAGTACTTC; CDR3aa: CASSTGTSGPYEQYF
j_gene: TRBJ1-2; abundance: -; d_gene: TRBD1; v_gene: TRBV3-1; CDR3nt: TGTGCCAGCAGCCATTCCGCGGGACAGCCTCTCGCCGGCTACACCTTC; CDR3aa: CASSHSAGQPLAGYTF
j_gene: TRBJ2-7; abundance: -; d_gene: -; v_gene: TRBV4-1; CDR3nt: TGCGCCAGCAGCCATTTCTCATCGGACTACAATGAGCAGTACTTC; CDR3aa: CASSHFSSDYNEQYF
j_gene: TRBJ2-1; abundance: few; d_gene: TRBD2; v_gene: TRBV4-3; CDR3nt: TGTGCCAGCAGTCACCCGGGACTAGGCAATGAGCAGTTCTTC; CDR3aa: CASSHPGLGNEQFF
j_gene: TRBJ1-1; abundance: -; d_gene: TRBD1; v_gene: TRBV7-9; CDR3nt: TGTGCCAGCAGCACGACAGGGGTTAACACTGAAGCTTTCTTT; CDR3aa: CASSTTGVNTEAFF
j_gene: TRBJ2-1; abundance: -; d_gene: -; v_gene: TRBV27; CDR3nt: TGTGCCAGCAGTTTACAAGACCATGAGCAGTTCTTC; CDR3aa: CASSLQDHEQFF
j_gene: TRBJ2-1; abundance: -; d_gene: -; v_gene: TRBV4-1; CDR3nt: TGCGCCAGCAGAGGAGTATTAGCCAATGAGCAGTTCTTC; CDR3aa: CASRGVLANEQFF
j_gene: TRBJ2-7; abundance: few; d_gene: TRBD1; v_gene: TRBV25-1; CDR3nt: TGTGCCAGCAGTGAGGGACAGGGAGCCTACAATGAGCAGTACTTC; CDR3aa: CASSEGQGAYNEQYF
j_gene: TRBJ1-4; abundance: few; d_gene: TRBD1; v_gene: TRBV5-6; CDR3nt: TGTGCCAGCAGCGTTATACAGGGGAGGGATGAAAAACTGTTTTTT; CDR3aa: CASSVIQGRDEKLFF
j_gene: TRBJ2-7; abundance: few; d_gene: -; v_gene: TRBV28; CDR3nt: TGTGCCAGCAGAACCACAGGGACTTGGGACGAGCAGTACTTC; CDR3aa: CASRTTGTWDEQYF
j_gene: TRBJ2-1; abundance: -; d_gene: TRBD2; v_gene: TRBV29-1; CDR3nt: TGCAGCGTTGAACCCGCGGGGGGGCTGGGCAACAATGAGCAGTTCTTC; CDR3aa: CSVEPAGGLGNNEQFF
j_gene: TRBJ2-3; abundance: few; d_gene: TRBD2; v_gene: TRBV7-2; CDR3nt: TGTGCCAGCAGCTTATTCCGCCTAGCGGCCCACGGAAATACGCAGTATTTT; CDR3aa: CASSLFRLAAHGNTQYF
j_gene: TRBJ1-1; abundance: -; d_gene: TRBD1; v_gene: TRBV5-1; CDR3nt: TGCGCCAGCAGCAAAAAACAGGGGGCGATTACTGAAGCTTTCTTT; CDR3aa: CASSKKQGAITEAFF
j_gene: TRBJ1-2; abundance: few; d_gene: -; v_gene: TRBV10-3; CDR3nt: TGTGCCATCAGTGATCCTAGGGGGGGGCTCGACTATGGCTACACCTTC; CDR3aa: CAISDPRGGLDYGYTF
j_gene: TRBJ2-7; abundance: -; d_gene: TRBD2; v_gene: TRBV20-1; CDR3nt: TGCAGTGCATGCCAGCGGGGGTCCTACGAGCAGTACTTC; CDR3aa: CSACQRGSYEQYF
j_gene: TRBJ2-7; abundance: -; d_gene: TRBD2; v_gene: TRBV5-5; CDR3nt: TGTGCCAGCAGCTTGGCCGGGGGGGAGACCTACGAGCAGTACTTC; CDR3aa: CASSLAGGETYEQYF
j_gene: TRBJ2-7; abundance: -; d_gene: TRBD1; v_gene: TRBV9; CDR3nt: TGTGCCAGCAGTGACGGGACAGTCAAGGGGCAGTACTTC; CDR3aa: CASSDGTVKGQYF
j_gene: TRBJ1-5; abundance: many; d_gene: -; v_gene: TRBV27; CDR3nt: TGTGCCAGCAGTTTCCTTGGCAATCAGCCCCAGCATTTT; CDR3aa: CASSFLGNQPQHF
j_gene: TRBJ2-3; abundance: few; d_gene: -; v_gene: TRBV28; CDR3nt: TGTGCCAGCAGTTTGAAAACGACTCTTACTAGCACAGATACGCAGTATTTT; CDR3aa: CASSLKTTLTSTDTQYF
j_gene: TRBJ2-7; abundance: -; d_gene: -; v_gene: TRBV6-5; CDR3nt: TGTGCCACCTCAGGGAAAGGAAGGTACGAGCAGTACTTC; CDR3aa: CATSGKGRYEQYF
j_gene: TRBJ2-1; abundance: -; d_gene: TRBD1; v_gene: TRBV6-2/TRBV6-3; CDR3nt: TGTGCCAGCAGTCAGACAGGGAAGCGTGAGCAGTTCTTC; CDR3aa: CASSQTGKREQFF
j_gene: TRBJ2-1; abundance: few; d_gene: TRBD2; v_gene: TRBV20-1; CDR3nt: TGCAGTGCTCATTGGGGACTAGCGGGACCGAACAATGAGCAGTTCTTC; CDR3aa: CSAHWGLAGPNNEQFF
j_gene: TRBJ2-7; abundance: -; d_gene: TRBD2; v_gene: TRBV7-2; CDR3nt: TGTGCCAGCAGCTTAATAGCGGGAGGGCCTACTTCCGAGCAGTACTTC; CDR3aa: CASSLIAGGPTSEQYF
j_gene: TRBJ2-1; abundance: -; d_gene: -; v_gene: TRBV20-1; CDR3nt: TGCAGTGCTAGAGTTTGGCCAACAAATGAGCAGTTCTTC; CDR3aa: CSARVWPTNEQFF
j_gene: TRBJ1-3; abundance: few; d_gene: TRBD1; v_gene: TRBV11-2; CDR3nt: TGTGCCAGCAGCTTCCACCCGGGACAGCCTCTCAACACCATATATTTT; CDR3aa: CASSFHPGQPLNTIYF